This entry features one T cell receptor beta chain sequence. Antigen unknown. This PCR relied on a set of 60 Vbeta primers and 13 Jbeta primers. The repertoire was sequenced with immunoSEQ multiplex PCR; TCRdb's copy has only in-frame clones and lacks some. The table lists about 120,000 clones, 74% of them singletons. CDR3 length: 15 residues. V was shortened by 8 bases and J by 5 bases, with 18 bases between the two germline ends. Germline assignment: CDR1 SNHLY and CDR2 FYNNEI. Samples came from healthy bone marrow donors. The record originates from a study of cytomegalovirus exposure and HLA in healthy donors. Regarding the study as a whole: Other equally common chains were less clonally expanded than HLA-associated TCR beta chains, a later analysis showed. A few V segments could not be told apart, such as TRBV6-2 and TRBV6-3, and were left out. For most subjects, TCR beta sequences were reported to predict HLA-A and HLA-B alleles with accuracy.

This clonotype originated in a human donor in good health. This chain uses TRBV2 with TRBJ2-2, with D maybe TRBD1 (5 bases). The sample taken for sequencing was PBMCs. The CDR3 spells CASGGTGGITGELFF. CDR3 in DNA: TGTGCCAGCGGTGGAACAGGCGGTATTACCGGGGAGCTGTTTTTT.